Listed below are T cell receptor beta chains from one sample, sequenced in a study of response to subunit inactivated influenza vaccine. TCRdb re-analysed the RT-PCR reads in MiXCR, keeping a single row per CDR3 protein. Of a few hundred thousand distinct CDR3 sequences in the sample, 14% were seen once. This material consisted of PBMCs from blood, taken about 12 days after vaccination. These receptors were obtained from a man aged 45-65 years who received an inactivated influenza vaccine. Each CDR3 is given with its conserved first and last residue. A D gene is named only where the DNA matches it firmly. Size values are once, few and many counts, or a class for expanded clones, and some rows have none.

TRBJ2-3,14,TRBV4-3,.,few,CASSQEEPTDTQYF,TGCGCCAGCAGCCAAGAAGAGCCCACAGATACGCAGTATTTT
TRBJ2-1,18,TRBV6-2/TRBV6-3,TRBD1,.,CASRSKQGARGPYNEQFF,TGTGCCAGCAGATCTAAACAGGGGGCAAGAGGGCCCTACAATGAGCAGTTCTTC
TRBJ2-5,14,TRBV5-1,TRBD1,.,CASSTQQGGETQYF,TGCGCCAGCAGCACGCAACAGGGGGGAGAGACCCAGTACTTC
TRBJ2-7,13,TRBV2,.,few,CASRDDRTYEQYF,TGTGCCAGCAGGGATGACAGAACCTACGAGCAGTACTTC
TRBJ1-2,12,TRBV6-2/TRBV6-3,TRBD1,.,CAGGGRDYGYTF,TGTGCCGGAGGGGGCAGAGACTATGGCTACACCTTC
TRBJ2-1,15,TRBV12-3/TRBV12-4,TRBD2,few,CASSLGAGGTNEQFF,TGTGCCAGCAGTTTAGGCGCGGGAGGCACGAATGAGCAGTTCTTC
TRBJ2-2,15,TRBV27,TRBD1,.,CASSGQGVDTGELFF,TGTGCCAGCAGTGGACAGGGGGTGGACACCGGGGAGCTGTTTTTT
TRBJ2-5,13,TRBV20-1,TRBD2,few,CSAIAGIGETQYF,TGCAGTGCAATAGCGGGTATTGGGGAGACCCAGTACTTC
TRBJ2-7,16,TRBV7-2,TRBD2,.,CASSYSSGSSSYEQYF,TGTGCCAGCAGCTATTCTAGCGGGTCTTCCTCCTACGAGCAGTACTTC
TRBJ2-7,14,TRBV7-3,TRBD2,.,CASSPSSGSYEQYF,TGTGCCAGCAGCCCGTCTAGCGGGAGCTACGAGCAGTACTTC
TRBJ2-1,17,TRBV6-2/TRBV6-3,TRBD1,.,CASSSRTGTLSYNEQFF,TGTGCCAGCAGTTCCCGGACAGGGACTCTTTCCTACAATGAGCAGTTCTTC
TRBJ1-2,13,TRBV27,.,few,CASSFAGSYGYTF,TGTGCCAGCAGTTTTGCAGGCTCCTATGGCTACACCTTC
TRBJ2-5,16,TRBV12-3/TRBV12-4,TRBD2,many,CASSATSGGVQETQYF,TGTGCCAGCAGCGCGACTAGCGGGGGAGTACAAGAGACCCAGTACTTC
TRBJ2-5,16,TRBV29-1,.,.,CSVAGFVYKIEETQYF,TGCAGCGTTGCGGGTTTTGTATACAAGATCGAAGAGACCCAGTACTTC
TRBJ1-6,14,TRBV20-1,.,.,CSATDGRDASPLHF,TGCAGTGCTACGGACGGGAGAGACGCGTCACCCCTCCACTTT
TRBJ2-2,16,TRBV5-4,TRBD1,.,CASSPGQGTGTGELFF,TGTGCCAGCAGCCCGGGACAGGGGACGGGCACCGGGGAGCTGTTTTTT
TRBJ2-3,15,TRBV7-2,TRBD2,few,CASSLGLAGGSTQYF,TGTGCCAGCAGCCTAGGACTAGCGGGGGGGAGTACGCAGTATTTT
TRBJ2-5,17,TRBV7-9,.,.,CASSLLVVDRSGETQYF,TGTGCCAGCAGCTTATTAGTCGTGGACAGGAGCGGGGAGACCCAGTACTTC
TRBJ2-3,17,TRBV4-2,TRBD2,.,CASSTLGTSGGADTQYF,TGTGCCAGCAGCACCCTAGGGACTAGCGGGGGGGCAGATACGCAGTATTTT
TRBJ2-1,15,TRBV20-1,TRBD2,.,CSARELAGTYNEQFF,TGCAGTGCTAGAGAGCTAGCGGGTACATACAATGAGCAGTTCTTC
TRBJ1-1,14,TRBV20-1,.,few,CSATRREANTEAFF,TGCAGTGCTACCCGGCGGGAGGCGAACACTGAAGCTTTCTTT
TRBJ1-1,14,TRBV27,TRBD1,few,CASSLSYRGAEAFF,TGTGCCAGCAGTTTATCGTACAGGGGCGCTGAAGCTTTCTTT
TRBJ2-2,16,TRBV27,.,.,CASSLIGAGNTGELFF,TGCGCCAGCAGTTTAATCGGAGCAGGGAACACCGGGGAGCTGTTTTTT
TRBJ2-1,16,TRBV7-2,.,.,CASSLAGGGPYNEQFF,TGTGCCAGCAGCTTAGCGGGGGGCGGACCCTACAATGAGCAGTTCTTC
TRBJ1-5,15,TRBV28,.,.,CASSLLHRGNQPQHF,TGTGCCAGCAGTTTATTGCACAGGGGCAATCAGCCCCAGCATTTT
TRBJ2-3,14,TRBV27,TRBD2,few,CASRSGRATDTQYF,TGTGCCAGCAGATCCGGGAGGGCAACAGATACGCAGTATTTT
TRBJ2-3,14,TRBV13,.,few,CASSRPTGTDTQYF,TGTGCCAGCAGCCGGCCGACAGGCACAGATACGCAGTATTTT
TRBJ2-7,13,TRBV7-6,.,.,CASSASGAAEQYF,TGTGCCAGCAGCGCAAGTGGGGCGGCTGAGCAGTACTTC
TRBJ2-3,15,TRBV20-1,TRBD1,few,CSARSNRGGTDTQYF,TGCAGTGCTAGATCTAACAGGGGTGGCACAGATACGCAGTATTTT
TRBJ2-1,16,TRBV9,TRBD2,.,CASSVGVTSGFNEQFF,TGTGCCAGCAGCGTAGGGGTAACTAGCGGGTTCAATGAGCAGTTCTTC
TRBJ1-3,17,TRBV4-2,.,many,CASSQGRAGASGNTIYF,TGTGCCAGCAGCCAAGGTCGGGCTGGGGCCTCTGGAAACACCATATATTTT
TRBJ2-7,16,TRBV18,.,few,CASSLNSPGQLYEQYF,TGTGCCAGCTCGCTTAATTCACCGGGACAACTCTACGAGCAGTACTTC